This T cell receptor (beta chain) was recorded in a study of tumor-infiltrating lymphocytes in primary liver carcinoma. Whole-study context: The patients, men and women alike, were aged 30 to 69 years.

The authors made TCR beta cDNA from about 500 ng total RNA with a constant-region primer. TCR beta libraries came from three nested multiplex PCR rounds using slightly modified ARM-PCR. TRBV1-TRBV30 forward primers and a C-beta reverse primer were used in the first two PCR rounds, which each ran for around 10 cycles. Each CDR3 protein is one row after TCRdb ran MiXCR on the multiplex PCR reads. The sample carries about 310,000 distinct CDR3 sequences, roughly three fifths recorded once. V lost 8 bases and J lost 5, with 15 bases in between. Germline lookup yields CDR1 MNHNY and CDR2 SVGAGI (reference sequence). The CDR3 is 14 amino acids. Regarding the study as a whole: Tumor-blood pairs (like tumor-adjacent pairs) overlapped less than tumor region pairs did.

As concerns this clonotype: Its antigen is as yet unknown.

They got blood RNA out of unsorted whole blood and also pulled out germline DNA. Before surgery, four milliliters of EDTA blood were taken. This sequence joins TRBV6-6 and TRBJ1-4, with D possibly matching TRBD1 (5 bases). The material sequenced was peripheral blood. The clonotype originates from a woman in her 30s with primary liver carcinoma and hepatitis B virus infection. The CDR3 loop is CASGEGGVNEKLFF. CDR3 DNA sequence: TGTGCCAGCGGAGAGGGAGGGGTGAATGAAAAACTGTTTTTT.